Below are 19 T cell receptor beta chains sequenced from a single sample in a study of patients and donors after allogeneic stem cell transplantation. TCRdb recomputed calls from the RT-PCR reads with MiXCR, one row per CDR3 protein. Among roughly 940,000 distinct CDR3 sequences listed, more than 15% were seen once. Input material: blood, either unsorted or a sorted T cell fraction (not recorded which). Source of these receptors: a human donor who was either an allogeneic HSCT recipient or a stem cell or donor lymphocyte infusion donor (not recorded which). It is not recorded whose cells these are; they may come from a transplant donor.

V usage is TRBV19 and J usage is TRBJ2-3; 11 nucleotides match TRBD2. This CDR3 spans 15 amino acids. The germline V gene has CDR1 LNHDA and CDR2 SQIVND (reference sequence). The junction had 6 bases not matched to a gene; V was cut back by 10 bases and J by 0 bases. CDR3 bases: TGTGCCACCCGTAGCGGGGGGGCTAGCACAGATACGCAGTATTTT. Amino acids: CATRSGGASTDTQYF.

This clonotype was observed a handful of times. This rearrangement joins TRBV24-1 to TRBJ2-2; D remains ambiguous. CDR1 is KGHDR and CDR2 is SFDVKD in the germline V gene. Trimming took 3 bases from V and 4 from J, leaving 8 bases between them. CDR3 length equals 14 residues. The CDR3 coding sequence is TGTGCCACCAGTGATCGGCCAGCCACCGGGGAGCTGTTTTTT. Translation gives CATSDRPATGELFF.

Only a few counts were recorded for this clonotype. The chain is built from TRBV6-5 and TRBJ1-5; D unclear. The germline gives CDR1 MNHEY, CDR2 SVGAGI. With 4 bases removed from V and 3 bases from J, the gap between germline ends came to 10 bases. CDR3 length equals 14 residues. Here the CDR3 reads CASSSTWANQPQHF. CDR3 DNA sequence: TGTGCCAGCAGTTCAACTTGGGCCAATCAGCCCCAGCATTTT.

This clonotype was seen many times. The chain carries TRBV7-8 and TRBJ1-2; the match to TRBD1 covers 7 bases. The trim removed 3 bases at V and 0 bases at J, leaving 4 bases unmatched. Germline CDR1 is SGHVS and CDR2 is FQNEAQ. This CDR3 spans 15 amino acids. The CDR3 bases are TGTGCCAGCAGCTTGGGGACAGCGACTAACTATGGCTACACCTTC. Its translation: CASSLGTATNYGYTF.

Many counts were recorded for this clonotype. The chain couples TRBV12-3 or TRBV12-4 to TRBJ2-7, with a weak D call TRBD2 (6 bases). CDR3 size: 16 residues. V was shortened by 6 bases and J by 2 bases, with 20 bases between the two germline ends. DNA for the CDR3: TGTGCCAGCAGCCTCCCCACGGGGAGGACCCCCTACGAGCAGTACTTC. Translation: CASSLPTGRTPYEQYF.

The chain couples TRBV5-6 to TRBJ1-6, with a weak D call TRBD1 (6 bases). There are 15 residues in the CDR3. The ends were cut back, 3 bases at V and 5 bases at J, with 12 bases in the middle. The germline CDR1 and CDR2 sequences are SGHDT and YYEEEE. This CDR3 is CASSSQGINNSPLHF. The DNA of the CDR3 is TGTGCCAGCAGCTCACAGGGAATCAATAATTCACCCCTCCACTTT.

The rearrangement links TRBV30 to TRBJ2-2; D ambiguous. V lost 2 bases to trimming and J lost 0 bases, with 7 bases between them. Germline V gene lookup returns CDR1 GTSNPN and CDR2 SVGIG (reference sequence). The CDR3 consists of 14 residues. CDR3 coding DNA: TGTGCCTGGAGTCCGGTTACGAACACCGGGGAGCTGTTTTTT. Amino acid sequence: CAWSPVTNTGELFF. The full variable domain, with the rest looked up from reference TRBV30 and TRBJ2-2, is SQTIHQWPATLVQPVGSPLSLECTVEGTSNPNLYWYRQAAGRGLQLLFYSVGIGQISSEVPQNLSASRPQDRQFILSSKKLLLSDSGFYLCAWSPVTNTGELFFGEGSRLTVL.

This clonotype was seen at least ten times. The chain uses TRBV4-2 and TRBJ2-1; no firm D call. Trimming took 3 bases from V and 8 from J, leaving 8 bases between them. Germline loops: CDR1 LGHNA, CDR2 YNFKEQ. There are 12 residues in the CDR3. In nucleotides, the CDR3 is TGTGCCAGCAGCCAGGCAGTAGATGAGCAGTTCTTC. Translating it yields CASSQAVDEQFF.

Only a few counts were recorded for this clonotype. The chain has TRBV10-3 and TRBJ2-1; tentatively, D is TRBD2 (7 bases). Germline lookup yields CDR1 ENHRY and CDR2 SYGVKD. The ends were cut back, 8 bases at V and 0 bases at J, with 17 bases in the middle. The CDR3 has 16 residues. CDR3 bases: TGTGCCATCGGGGGGGCTAATAGCGCCTCCTACAATGAGCAGTTCTTC. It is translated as CAIGGANSASYNEQFF.

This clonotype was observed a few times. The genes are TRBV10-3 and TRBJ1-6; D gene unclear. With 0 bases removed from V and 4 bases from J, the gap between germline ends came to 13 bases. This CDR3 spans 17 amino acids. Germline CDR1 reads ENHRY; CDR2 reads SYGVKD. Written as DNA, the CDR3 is TGTGCCATCAGTGAGTCCACGGACCCGGGGTATAATTCACCCCTCCACTTT. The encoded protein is CAISESTDPGYNSPLHF.

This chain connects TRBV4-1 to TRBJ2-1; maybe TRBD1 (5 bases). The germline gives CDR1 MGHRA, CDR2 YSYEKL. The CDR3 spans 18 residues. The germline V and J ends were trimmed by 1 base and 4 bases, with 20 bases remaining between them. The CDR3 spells CASSQAVGGQGDYNEQFF. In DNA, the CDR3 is TGCGCCAGCAGCCAAGCGGTGGGTGGGCAGGGCGATTACAATGAGCAGTTCTTC.

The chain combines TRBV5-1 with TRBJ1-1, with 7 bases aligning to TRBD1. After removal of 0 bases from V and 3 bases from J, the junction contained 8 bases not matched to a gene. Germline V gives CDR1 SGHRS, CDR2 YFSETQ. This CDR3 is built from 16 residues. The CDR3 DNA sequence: TGCGCCAGCAGCTTGGTCGCAGGGGGGGCGGACACTGAAGCTTTCTTT. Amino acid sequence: CASSLVAGGADTEAFF.

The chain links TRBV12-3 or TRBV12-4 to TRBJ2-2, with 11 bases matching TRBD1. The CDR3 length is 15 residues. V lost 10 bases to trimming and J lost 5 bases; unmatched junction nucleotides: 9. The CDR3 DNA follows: TGTGCCACCCTTAGGGGGACAGGGGGTACCGGGGAGCTGTTTTTT. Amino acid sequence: CATLRGTGGTGELFF.

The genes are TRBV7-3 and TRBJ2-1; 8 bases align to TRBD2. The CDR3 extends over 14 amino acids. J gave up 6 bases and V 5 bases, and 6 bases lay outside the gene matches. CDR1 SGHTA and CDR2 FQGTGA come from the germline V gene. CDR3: CASSPGTRLNEQFF. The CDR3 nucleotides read TGTGCCAGCAGCCCCGGGACTAGACTCAATGAGCAGTTCTTC.

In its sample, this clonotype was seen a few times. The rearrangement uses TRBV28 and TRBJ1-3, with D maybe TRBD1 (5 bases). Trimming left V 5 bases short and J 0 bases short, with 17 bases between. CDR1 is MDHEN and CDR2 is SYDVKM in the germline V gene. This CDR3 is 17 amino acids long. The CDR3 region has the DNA TGTGCCAGCAGTCCGGGGGGACTATGGGTCTCTGGAAACACCATATATTTT. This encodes CASSPGGLWVSGNTIYF.

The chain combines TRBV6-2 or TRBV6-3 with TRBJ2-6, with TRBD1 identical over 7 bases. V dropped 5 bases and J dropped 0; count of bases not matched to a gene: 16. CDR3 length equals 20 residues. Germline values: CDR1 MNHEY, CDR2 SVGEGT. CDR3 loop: CASSPTTTGAYRSGANVLTF. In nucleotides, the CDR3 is TGTGCCAGCAGTCCCACAACCACAGGGGCCTACCGCTCTGGGGCCAACGTCCTGACTTTC.

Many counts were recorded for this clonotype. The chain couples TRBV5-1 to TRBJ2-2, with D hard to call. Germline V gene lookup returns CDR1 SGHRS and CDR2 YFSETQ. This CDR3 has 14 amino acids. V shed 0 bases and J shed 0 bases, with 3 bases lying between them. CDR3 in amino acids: CASSLEANTGELFF. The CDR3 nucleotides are TGCGCCAGCAGCTTGGAAGCGAACACCGGGGAGCTGTTTTTT.

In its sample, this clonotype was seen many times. CDR3 residues: CASSLRGTQYEQYF. The CDR3 nucleotides read TGTGCCAGCAGTTTACGGGGTACTCAATACGAGCAGTACTTC. The chain joins TRBV12-3 or TRBV12-4 to TRBJ2-7; possibly TRBD2 for D (5 bases). The CDR3 has 14 residues. The V and J ends lost 2 bases and 4 bases respectively, with 12 bases between them.

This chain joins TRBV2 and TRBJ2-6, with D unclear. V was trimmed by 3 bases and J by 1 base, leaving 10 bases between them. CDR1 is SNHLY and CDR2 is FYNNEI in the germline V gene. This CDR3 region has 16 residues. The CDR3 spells CASSDTLGSGANVLTF. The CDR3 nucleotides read TGTGCCAGCAGTGACACCTTGGGTTCTGGGGCCAACGTCCTGACTTTC.